This TCR beta chain emerged from a study of cytomegalovirus exposure and HLA in healthy donors (TCRdb year 2017). Describing the broader study: An earlier analysis of approximately 640 of the donors reported about 250 Gb of sequence data and roughly 110 million unique TCR beta sequences from approximately 180 million T cells. An early release that covered fewer than 750 HLA-typed donors contained approximately 300 gigabases of sequencing data and about 93 million unique TCR sequences. Among the approximately 400 genotyped donors, around 79% belonged to the genetic ancestry cluster associated with self-reported Caucasian donors. The study was designed to test whether signatures of past pathogen exposure could be identified by cataloging public T cell receptors. Using immunosequencing, the study profiled T cell repertoires from 640 or so subjects and related those repertoires to cytomegalovirus serostatus. Besides the first cohort of roughly 640 subjects, a separate validation cohort made up of about 120 different subjects was used. To predict cytomegalovirus infection status, the study brought together high-throughput TCR immunosequencing, statistical association of individual TCRs with disease status, and machine learning. To study patterns of TCR occurrence, a later analysis re-analyzed previously published TCR beta repertoires from around 670 donors and added high-resolution HLA genotyping. Rather than using new phenotypic data, the later analysis identified candidate immune exposures from TCR beta sequences and from how often those sequences occurred across donors. An earlier analysis of fewer than 700 of the donors applied high-throughput TCR beta sequencing to assess whether each TCR beta V gene segment acted as functional or pseudogenic. Alongside the repertoire data, information on donor age, sex, ethnicity and CMV serostatus was compiled. Genome-wide SNP genotypes for about 60% of the roughly 670 donors were used in a later genetic analysis, which treated that subset as a discovery cohort. Every repertoire in the discovery cohort had been generated on one and the same sequencing platform. HLA typing covered class I and class II loci at four-digit resolution. Typing coverage varied by locus: 629-630 donors for A, B, C, DRB1 and DQB1; some 520 for DQA1; about 570 for DPA1; more than 450 for DPB1. Because of strong linkage in the cohort, a few DR-DQ haplotypes were treated as single units for association and clustering. Among about 400 genotyped donors of the cohort, an average of roughly 230,000 unique TCR beta nucleotide sequences was sequenced per donor, of which roughly 18% were non-productive. The full study reports these points: Cytomegalovirus status was reported to be diagnosed by the classifier with high specificity and sensitivity in both the original and validation cohorts. Because the 87-base-pair reads could not distinguish some IMGT-functional V segments, including TRBV6-2 and TRBV6-3, those segments were excluded. The authors suggested that the approach could potentially be generalized to other disease states and immunological phenotypes. According to a later analysis, most CMV-associated TCR beta chains appeared to be HLA-restricted, and the HLA associations seemed to be driven largely by CMV exposure. A later analysis found that HLA-associated TCR beta chains were more clonally expanded and had lower generation probabilities than equally common non-associated chains. Presence/absence analyses assumed roughly uniform sequencing depth across donors, an assumption that may not hold. In a later analysis, TCR association rates were found to vary across HLA loci, with the most associated TCRs seen for DRB1 alleles and the fewest for HLA-C alleles. When HLA alleles, especially DR and DQ, strongly co-occurred, attributing TCR associations to individual alleles was difficult. The cohort was sequenced for TCR beta chains only, and without alpha or paired-chain data the features that could be detected were limited. For the cohort, immune exposure information was limited to CMV serostatus. Three of the identified cytomegalovirus-associated TCR beta chains were confirmed in vitro to be specific for cytomegalovirus antigens. Because counts were too low, roughly 17 rarely observed V segments, including chromosome 9 orphons, were left out of the earlier analysis of some 640 of the donors. In the study, about 150 TCR beta chains were listed as associated with cytomegalovirus. A further reported finding was that TCR beta sequences accurately predicted the HLA-A and HLA-B alleles for most subjects in the first cohort. Across donors, most TCR sequences were observed very rarely, whereas some public TCRs were present in many individuals. In a later analysis, several top co-occurrence clusters were reported to appear linked to parvovirus B19, influenza, CMV and Epstein-Barr virus. Correlated functional status among segregating V segments might reflect linkage disequilibrium, but an unknown experimental factor could not be ruled out. An association between a missense DCLRE1C variant and V-gene and J-gene trimming of TCR beta chains was found in a later genetic analysis and replicated in an independent cohort. The sequencing pipeline was judged likely to have produced a cluster of highly shared sequence variants as a technical artifact. Because HLA typing was missing for some donors at each locus, association tests included only the typed subset. At a false discovery rate of 0.05, a later analysis linked under 20,000 TCR beta sequences to specific HLA alleles. In a later genetic analysis, fewer N-insertions in productive TCRs were reported among donors in an Asian-associated ancestry cluster than the roughly 640-donor mean. Broadly in line with IMGT annotations, most TCR beta V segments showed up in productive rearrangements about 90% or about 30% of the time in an earlier analysis of roughly 590 of the donors.

CDR1 and CDR2 are drawn from the germline V gene: SGDLS, YYNGEE. V ends up 3 bases short and J 2 bases short, with an unmatched junction base count of 5. The CDR3 has 14 amino acids, counting the end cysteine and phenylalanine. Kept here is only the CDR3 DNA, which spans 42 bases and is read in frame from base 1. In total, over 600 healthy bone marrow donors made up the cohort. At the time of sampling, every cohort member was nominally healthy, though immune exposures that went unrecorded were likely present. Of the 666 cohort members, some 270 had positive CMV serostatus and approximately 360 had negative CMV serostatus, and CMV serostatus was not recorded for the donor. Every donor gave a peripheral blood sample, and the peripheral blood mononuclear cells from that sample were used for TCR beta sequencing. Genomic DNA extraction from the blood cell samples was performed with the Qiagen DNeasy Blood Extraction Kit.

Remarks on this clone: No antigen is known for it. Base qualities are missing; no much larger clone stands one base away.

The library was built by means of the immunoSEQ multiplex PCR assay. For the multiplex PCR, a mixture combining 60 forward primers for TCR Vbeta segments and 13 reverse primers for TCR Jbeta segments was used. The CDR3 region of rearranged TCR beta genes was amplified from genomic DNA by a multiplex PCR assay. Amplified TCR beta libraries were sequenced as 87-base-pair reads on the Illumina HiSeq System. The authors processed their data as follows. A later analysis tallied 75 million to 85 million unique TCR beta chains across the 666 repertoires, and about 12 million of those chains were shared by two or more donors. A nearest-neighbor algorithm error-corrected the raw reads and collapsed the reads into unique sequences, merging closely related sequences to remove PCR and sequencing errors. CDR3 sequences were aligned to IMGT reference sequences to assign V, D and J gene segments. For a sequence to be retained, at least a six-nucleotide match to both a V gene segment and a J gene segment was required. Rearrangements were classified as productive when the CDR3 lacked stop codons and remained in frame with V and J, and all other rearrangements were classified as non-productive. CDR3 was defined by IMGT convention, running from the second conserved V-encoded cysteine to the conserved J-encoded phenylalanine. The earlier analysis of roughly 590 of the donors excluded any sequence lacking an unambiguous match to a single V gene segment. In an earlier analysis of a few hundred of the donors, V segments were called functional above 56.7% productive rearrangements and were called segregating when the between-donor standard deviation exceeded 5%. A statistical classification framework was built to diagnose cytomegalovirus status from the catalog of TCR beta chain sequences. A later analysis assigned V and J genes by comparing TCR nucleotide sequences with IMGT/GENE-DB human TR gene sequences. In a later analysis, CDR3 sequences and most-parsimonious VDJ recombination scenarios were assigned using the TCRdist pipeline. In a later analysis, every TCR beta chain was defined by the combination of its CDR3 amino acid sequence and its V-gene family, and reads without a unique V-gene family were dropped. To address suspected cross-contamination and a sequencing artifact, a later analysis removed a few hundred highly shared, low-generation-probability nucleotide sequences. A later analysis calculated a clonal expansion index for each public chain from normalized within-repertoire ranks of inferred template counts. A later analysis computed generation probabilities with a VDJ recombination model fitted to out-of-frame rearrangements, and checked the results against IGoR. Hypergeometric tests were used in a later analysis to score TCR-TCR, TCR-HLA and TCR-CMV co-occurrence, with a repertoire-size bias correction applied to the TCR pairs. In a later analysis, false discovery rates were estimated by permuting HLA or CMV assignments 20 times. In a later analysis, co-occurring TCRs were grouped using DBSCAN, and TCRdist sequence similarity was added for clustering within HLA-allele-positive subsets. Repertoires with fewer than 30,000 or more than 120,000 public chains were left out of co-occurrence clustering, as were four to six repertoires with anomalous nucleotide sharing. TCRdb mirrors the immuneACCESS table, restricted to in-frame sequences. Some clones are absent from its copies; in checked studies, under half trace to an unresolved V gene, and the reason for the others is unknown. The DNA gave D and trimming, while V, J and clone size come from that table. Present in this sample are 150,000 to 200,000 clones, approximately 72% of which were seen just once. The ten largest clones capture around 2.3% of the sample.

Sequencing was done on a sample of PBMCs. The sequence joins TRBV9 to TRBJ2-7; 7 central nucleotides agree with TRBD1. The receptor was derived from a human donor in good health. The CDR3 corresponds to CASSGQTGTYEQYF. Here is the DNA: TGTGCCAGCAGCGGTCAGACAGGGACCTACGAGCAGTACTTC.